What follows describes a single T cell receptor beta chain. The junction had 12 bases not matched to a gene; V was cut back by 5 bases and J by 6 bases. The CDR3 is 17 amino acids. Germline lookup yields CDR1 SGHRS and CDR2 YFSETQ. The data originate from a study of blood T cell repertoires in COVID-19. Overall study context: The United States, Italy and Spain supplied acute and convalescent COVID-19 samples. Sources were T cells, B-cell-depleted T cells, or PBMCs; the material itself was cDNA or gDNA.

Under the authors' procedure: Estimated nucleated cell counts came from reference gene primer amplification. Sequencing was performed with immunoSEQ multiplex PCR; in TCRdb, only in-frame clones are kept and a portion is missing. V, J and clone size were drawn from that table, and D and trimming were deduced from the DNA. The table lists about 48,000 clones, approximately 87% of them singletons. This chain uses TRBV5-1 with TRBJ1-4; 11 bases align to TRBD1. Sequenced sample: peripheral blood. This TCR came from a woman aged 55-70 years with acute or convalescent COVID-19. The CDR3 DNA is TGCGCCAGCAGTTGGACAGGGGGCCTCTTTATAGATGAAAAACTGTTTTTT. As protein: CASSWTGGLFIDEKLFF.